Listed here are 16 T cell receptor beta chains from one sample, sequenced in a study of T cells in localized non-small cell lung cancer. TCRdb's copy holds only in-frame clones and misses some; the assay was immunoSEQ multiplex PCR. Of around 5,400 clones in the sample, roughly 85% were seen once. The sample was PBMCs, taken before any cancer treatment. These receptors were obtained from a woman aged 40-69 years with stage II lung adenocarcinoma.

The rearrangement joins TRBV9 to TRBJ1-1, with unresolved D. Trimming left V 3 bases short and J 1 base short, with 10 bases between. The CDR3 has 14 residues. The V gene's germline CDR1 is SGDLS and CDR2 YYNGEE. As DNA, the CDR3 is TGTGCCAGCAGCGCCGAAGGGAGGAACACTGAAGCTTTCTTT. This gives the protein CASSAEGRNTEAFF. The full variable domain, completed using reference TRBV9 and TRBJ1-1, is DSGVTQTPKHLITATGQRVTLRCSPRSGDLSVYWYQQSLDQGLQFLIQYYNGEERAKGNILERFSAQQFPDLHSELNLSSLELGDSALYFCASSAEGRNTEAFFGQGTRLTVV.

V is TRBV9 and J is TRBJ2-7; 7 positions agree with TRBD1. The CDR3 is 13 residues long. Germline values: CDR1 SGDLS, CDR2 YYNGEE. V trimming: 3 bases; J trimming: 2 bases; junction bases outside the gene matches: 2. The CDR3 here is CASSAQGAYEQYF. CDR3 nucleotides: TGTGCCAGCAGCGCCCAGGGGGCCTACGAGCAGTACTTC.

The V and J genes are TRBV5-1 and TRBJ2-7, with TRBD1 matching 9 bases. CDR3 length: 15 amino acids. V trimming: 3 bases; J trimming: 5 bases; junction bases outside the gene matches: 9. From germline, CDR1 is SGHRS and CDR2 YFSETQ. The CDR3 DNA is TGCGCCAGCAGCTCCGACGGACAGGGGTTTAACGAGCAGTACTTC. Its translation is CASSSDGQGFNEQYF.

In its sample, this clone was seen a few times. The rearrangement joins TRBV2 to TRBJ2-4; 7 bases are shared with TRBD1. The CDR3 runs to 13 residues. Trimming took 3 bases from V and 6 from J; bases not matched to a gene: 2. Germline V CDR1 and CDR2: SNHLY, FYNNEI. Here the CDR3 reads CASSDDRVNIQYF. DNA for the CDR3: TGTGCCAGCAGTGATGACAGGGTAAACATTCAGTACTTC.

This clone was detected a few times. The genes are TRBV14 and TRBJ1-1; D is perhaps TRBD1 (6 bases). The CDR3 covers 14 residues. The germline gives CDR1 SGHDN, CDR2 FVKESK. V was pared by 2 bases and J by 9 bases, with 16 bases between. In DNA form, the CDR3 reads TGTGCCAGCAGCCAACTGGGGGCAGGGCGACAAGCTTTCTTT. This sequence encodes CASSQLGAGRQAFF.

The chain carries TRBV28 and TRBJ2-7; 8 nucleotides align to TRBD1. CDR1 MDHEN and CDR2 SYDVKM come from the germline V gene. Trimming removed 5 bases from V and 3 bases from J; junction bases left unmatched: 3. This CDR3 is 13 amino acids long. CDR3 sequence: CASSIDRGYEQYF. The CDR3 region has the DNA TGTGCCAGCAGTATAGACAGGGGCTACGAGCAGTACTTC.

The rearrangement links TRBV6-5 to TRBJ2-7; no clear D. Germline V gene data show CDR1 as MNHEY and CDR2 as SVGAGI. The CDR3 has 15 amino acids. Trimming took 3 bases from V and 2 from J, leaving 14 bases between them. The CDR3 DNA reads TGTGCCAGCAGTTATTCCCCGGCCCGCCCCTACGAGCAGTACTTC. Its translation is CASSYSPARPYEQYF.

V usage is TRBV6-1 and J usage is TRBJ2-3; D call uncertain. V lost 4 bases and J 4 bases, leaving 12 bases between the germline ends. CDR3 length: 14 residues. CDR1 and CDR2 (germline): MNHNS, SASEGT. The CDR3 spells CASSAPISSDTQYF. CDR3 nucleotides: TGTGCCAGCAGTGCCCCAATATCCTCAGATACGCAGTATTTT.

About this clone: Other DNA sequences in the sample encode the same CDR3. The chain combines TRBV7-9 with TRBJ2-3; 14 bases line up with TRBD2. The CDR3 length is 16 residues. V lost 5 bases, J lost 3 bases, and 4 bases stayed unmatched. CDR1 is SEHNR and CDR2 is FQNEAQ in the germline V gene (reference sequence). The CDR3 reads CASSLGTSGSTDTQYF. In DNA form, the CDR3 reads TGTGCCAGCAGCCTCGGGACTAGCGGGAGTACAGATACGCAGTATTTT.

V is TRBV5-1 and J is TRBJ2-7; TRBD1 agrees at 8 bases. V was pared by 4 bases and J by 2 bases, with 8 bases of the junction left unmatched. The CDR3 has 15 amino acids. Looked up from germline, CDR1 is SGHRS and CDR2 is YFSETQ. In DNA form, the CDR3 reads TGCGCCAGCAGCACGGGACAGGTGACCCCCTACGAGCAGTACTTC. Protein product: CASSTGQVTPYEQYF.

This rearrangement joins TRBV27 to TRBJ1-1; D is perhaps TRBD1 (5 bases). With 3 bases removed from V and 4 bases from J, the gap between germline ends came to 9 bases. The germline CDR1 and CDR2 sequences are MNHEY and SMNVEV (reference sequence). The CDR3 is 13 amino acids. In DNA, the CDR3 is TGTGCCAGCAGTTTTTCGGGGACCACTGAAGCTTTCTTT. It yields the protein CASSFSGTTEAFF.

This chain links TRBV7-2 with TRBJ1-4; no reliable D call. This CDR3 region has 14 residues. Trimming removed 5 bases at V and 4 bases at J, with 11 bases between. Germline assignment: CDR1 SGHTA and CDR2 FQGNSA. The CDR3 DNA is TGTGCCAGCAGCGCGACGGGGATTAATGAAAAACTGTTTTTT. Its protein is CASSATGINEKLFF.

The rearrangement links TRBV21-1 to TRBJ1-6; the D call in the table, TRBD1, was not verified against the DNA. TRBV21-1 is listed as a pseudogene. The CDR3 runs to 16 residues. This CDR3 is CANPVFGQLFNSPLHF. In nucleotides, the CDR3 is TGTGCCAACCCAGTCTTTGGACAACTTTTTAATTCACCCCTCCACTTT.

This rearrangement joins TRBV19 to TRBJ2-7, with 10 bases fitting TRBD2. CDR3 length: 16 amino acids. J lost 3 bases, V lost 3 bases, and 8 bases had no gene match. Looked up from germline, CDR1 is LNHDA and CDR2 is SQIVND (reference sequence). The CDR3 here is CASSISLAGDLYEQYF. The CDR3 DNA reads TGTGCCAGTAGTATCTCCCTAGCGGGGGACCTCTACGAGCAGTACTTC.

The chain employs TRBV5-6 and TRBJ2-1; no definite D call. The CDR3 extends over 16 amino acids. In germline, CDR1 is SGHDT, CDR2 YYEEEE. Trimming removed 0 bases from V and 6 bases from J, with 16 bases in between. The CDR3 sequence: CASSLVLTYPGNEQFF. Here the CDR3 DNA reads TGTGCCAGCAGCTTGGTCCTTACTTACCCGGGCAATGAGCAGTTCTTC.

This chain uses TRBV10-3 with TRBJ1-2; D unclear. Germline values: CDR1 ENHRY, CDR2 SYGVKD. V dropped 0 bases and J dropped 9 bases, with 14 bases sitting between them. The CDR3 extends over 14 amino acids. As DNA, the CDR3 is TGTGCCATCAGTGAGTCGGAGGGCCGCAGACGCTACACCTTC. Translation gives CAISESEGRRRYTF.